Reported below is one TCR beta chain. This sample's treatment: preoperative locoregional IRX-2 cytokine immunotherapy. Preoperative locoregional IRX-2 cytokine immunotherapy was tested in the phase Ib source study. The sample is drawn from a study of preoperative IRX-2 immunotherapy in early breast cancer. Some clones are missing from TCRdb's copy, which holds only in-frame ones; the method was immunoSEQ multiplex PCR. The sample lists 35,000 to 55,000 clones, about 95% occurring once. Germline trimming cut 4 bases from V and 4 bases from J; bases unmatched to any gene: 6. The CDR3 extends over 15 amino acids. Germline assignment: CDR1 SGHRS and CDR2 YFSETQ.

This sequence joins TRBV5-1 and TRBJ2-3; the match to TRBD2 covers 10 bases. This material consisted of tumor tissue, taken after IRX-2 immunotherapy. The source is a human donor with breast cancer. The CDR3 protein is CASSTAGGPSDTQYF. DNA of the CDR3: TGCGCCAGCAGCACAGCGGGAGGGCCCTCAGATACGCAGTATTTT. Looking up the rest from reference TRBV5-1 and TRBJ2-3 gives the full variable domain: KAGVTQTPRYLIKTRGQQVTLSCSPISGHRSVSWYQQTPGQGLQFLFEYFSETQRNKGNFPGRFSGRQFSNSRSEMNVSTLELGDSALYLCASSTAGGPSDTQYFGPGTRLTVL.